A single sample is the source of the 15 T cell receptor beta chains below, sequenced in a study of tumor-infiltrating lymphocytes in primary liver carcinoma. Using a constant-region primer together with ProtoScript II reverse transcriptase, TCR beta cDNA was made from roughly 540 ng of total RNA. TCR beta libraries came from three nested multiplex PCR rounds using slightly modified ARM-PCR. It was with TRBV1-TRBV30 forward primers and a C-beta reverse primer that the first two PCR rounds were run, at about 9 cycles each. TCRdb ran MiXCR on the multiplex PCR reads and lists one entry per CDR3 protein. The sample holds under 130,000 distinct CDR3 sequences, around 84% seen once. Unsorted bulk tissue (roughly 17-33 mg) underwent RNA and DNA co-extraction. The sample comprised liver tumor tissue from sampling region 3. Subset indicated: tumor region T3, left-lateral pole. The receptors were sampled from a man in his forties or fifties with primary liver carcinoma and hepatitis B virus infection.

The rearrangement links TRBV11-1 to TRBJ1-5; 10 nucleotides agree with TRBD1. The CDR3 contains 15 residues. Germline V gene sequence: CDR1 SGHAT, CDR2 FQDESV (reference sequence). V shed 10 bases and J 3 bases; nucleotides not matched to a gene: 9. CDR3 sequence (DNA): TGTGCCAATAACTCTGGACAGGGGGACAATCAGCCCCAGCATTTT. Protein: CANNSGQGDNQPQHF. Full variable domain (missing parts from reference TRBV11-1 and TRBJ1-5): EAEVAQSPRYKITEKSQAVAFWCDPISGHATLYWYRQILGQGPELLVQFQDESVVDDSQLPKDRFSAERLKGVDSTLKIQPAELGDSAMYLCANNSGQGDNQPQHFGDGTRLSIL.

In regard to this clonotype: This likely comes from a read error, as the CDR3 has no conserved phenylalanine or tryptophan at its end. The J gene is TRBJ2-3, the V gene TRBV6-1; 7 nucleotides match TRBD2. CDR1 is MNHNS, CDR2 SASEGT, per germline. The CDR3 runs to 14 residues. The CDR3 nucleotides read TGTGCCAGCAGTGAAGGCGGGAGCTCAGATAAGCAGTATCTT. Translated: CASSEGGSSDKQYL.

This rearrangement joins TRBV12-3 or TRBV12-4 to TRBJ2-3, with 7 bases lining up with TRBD1. V was clipped by 6 bases and J by 6 bases; unmatched bases: 18. The CDR3 has 17 amino acids. CDR3 in DNA: TGTGCCAGCAGCTTCAGGGGGAGACACGGCCCCACGGATACGCAGTATTTT. Residues: CASSFRGRHGPTDTQYF.

For this clonotype: One end of the junction fails to match germline, which may point to a read error. J is TRBJ2-2 and V is TRBV4-3; weak D call: TRBD2 (6 bases). The CDR3 covers 14 residues. Germline lookup yields CDR1 LGHNA and CDR2 YSLEER. The CDR3 DNA sequence: TGCGCCAGTAGCCAGGGACTGTACACCGGGGAGCTGTTTTTT. It yields the protein CASSQGLYTGELFF.

The count of this clonotype is one. The V gene is TRBV20-1, the J gene TRBJ1-1; TRBD1 might be the D (6 bases). The germline CDR1 and CDR2 sequences are DFQATT and SNEGSKA (reference sequence). V lost 5 bases and J lost 0, with 19 bases in between. The CDR3 consists of 16 residues. The CDR3 region is CSARRGGSYMNTEAFF. DNA for the CDR3: TGCAGTGCTCGCAGGGGAGGGTCATACATGAACACTGAAGCTTTCTTT.

This clonotype was recorded a few times. This may stem from a read error, because a much larger clone lies one nucleotide away. V usage is TRBV30 and J usage is TRBJ2-6; the D is unclear. Germline loops: CDR1 GTSNPN, CDR2 SVGIG (reference sequence). This CDR3 comprises 15 residues. CDR3 sequence reads: CVCPDGSSGANVLTF. The DNA of the CDR3 is TGTGTCTGCCCGGACGGTAGCTCTGGGGCCAACGTCCTGACTTTC.

CDR3 amino acids: CASSQGTVSKGYEQYF. The CDR3 DNA follows: TGTGCCAGCAGCCAGGGAACGGTCTCAAAAGGCTACGAGCAGTACTTC. This chain joins TRBV4-2 and TRBJ2-7; the D is unclear. The CDR3 contains 16 residues. Germline CDR1 is LGHNA and CDR2 is YNFKEQ. Trimming took off 3 bases at V and 3 bases at J, with 18 bases between the two ends.

A word on this clonotype: Its ends do not fully match the called genes, so a read error is possible. The genes are TRBV6-6 and TRBJ2-7; weak D call: TRBD2 (5 bases). Germline CDR1 is MNHNY and CDR2 is SVGAGI (reference sequence). This CDR3 has 14 residues. The DNA for the CDR3 is TGTCCCAGCAATTACCAGGAGGTCTCCTACGAGCAGTACTTC. Translation gives CPSNYQEVSYEQYF.

CDR3 in amino acids: CASSLVIGSSQETQYF. As DNA, the CDR3 is TGCGCCAGCAGCTTGGTGATAGGGAGCAGCCAAGAGACCCAGTACTTC. This chain connects TRBV5-1 to TRBJ2-5; weak D call: TRBD2 (5 bases). This CDR3 is 16 amino acids long. Germline CDR1 reads SGHRS; CDR2 reads YFSETQ. The V end lost 0 bases, the J end lost 1 base, and 13 bases lay between the germline ends.

The table lists this clonotype with a count of one. CDR3 DNA: TGTGCCAGCAGCAAAGGGAAGACTACTGAAGCTTTCTTT. Its protein is CASSKGKTTEAFF. The J gene is TRBJ1-1, the V gene TRBV6-6, with no clear D. In germline, CDR1 is MNHNY, CDR2 SVGAGI (reference sequence). V lost 6 bases, J lost 5 bases, and 13 bases lay in between. CDR3 length: 13 amino acids.

This clonotype came up once. The rearrangement joins TRBV29-1 to TRBJ1-1; the D is unclear. V was trimmed by 3 bases and J by 2 bases, leaving 13 bases between them. The germline gives CDR1 SQVTM, CDR2 ANQGSEA. CDR3 size: 14 residues. The CDR3, as DNA: TGCAGCGTTGAGGATGGGAGATCTAACACTGAAGCTTTCTTT. Protein: CSVEDGRSNTEAFF.

Regarding this clonotype: The CDR3 does not end in the conserved phenylalanine or tryptophan, so this is likely a read error. The rearrangement links TRBV10-2 to TRBJ1-2; the D is unclear. The CDR3 totals 16 residues. The V end lost 3 bases, the J end lost 1 base, and 15 bases lay between the germline ends. Germline lookup yields CDR1 WSHSY and CDR2 SAAADI. For the CDR3, the DNA is TGCGCCAGCAGTGAATTAGGCAGACTGAGTAACTATGGCTACACCTTA. Translation gives CASSELGRLSNYGYTL.

This clonotype has a count of ten or more. The genes are TRBV7-6 and TRBJ2-1, with 8 bases lining up with TRBD2. This CDR3 has 15 amino acids. V trimming: 5 bases; J trimming: 5 bases; junction bases outside the gene matches: 8. Germline V gene lookup returns CDR1 SGHVS and CDR2 FNYEAQ. Here the CDR3 DNA reads TGTGCCAGCAGCCTTAGCGGGACTGGCGACAATGAGCAGTTCTTC. It specifies CASSLSGTGDNEQFF.

The sample holds one count of this clonotype. An end of the junction differs from the germline gene, which may be a read error. The J gene is TRBJ2-7, the V gene TRBV11-2; TRBD1 matches 9 bases. Germline CDR1 is SGHAT and CDR2 is FQNNGV. This CDR3 has 15 amino acids. The CDR3 nucleotides are TGTGCCAGCAGCTTACGAAGGACAGGGGAAAACCAGCAGCACTTC. The encoded protein is CASSLRRTGENQQHF.

Remarks on this clonotype: It is likely a read error, because the conserved phenylalanine at the end of the CDR3 is missing. The chain links TRBV6-2 or TRBV6-3 to TRBJ1-2; 7 bases align to TRBD1. The CDR3 is 13 residues long. Trimming took 11 bases from V and 4 from J; bases not matched to a gene: 10. Germline lookup yields CDR1 MNHEY and CDR2 SVGEGT. CDR3 protein: CAGNAGTAYGYTS. CDR3 nucleotide sequence: TGTGCCGGCAACGCCGGGACAGCCTATGGCTACACCTCC.